Detailed here is one T cell receptor (beta chain). Extracted from the samples, RNA was reverse transcribed into cDNA to serve as the sequencing template. Only in-frame clones appear in the TCRdb table, and some are missing; sequencing was by immunoSEQ multiplex PCR. Among about 190,000 clones, around 60% were seen once, and the ten largest hold about 0.65%. This entry is derived from a study of CD8+ T cells in alopecia areata. Study-level background: It was oral tofacitinib, at 5 to 10 mg twice daily, that treated patients received.

The treatment denotes: oral pan-JAK inhibitor, 5-10 mg twice daily. The germline V gene has CDR1 SNHLY and CDR2 FYNNEI. The CDR3 loop spans 13 amino acids. Trimming stripped 7 bases from V and 4 bases from J, with 11 bases between. The specimen comprised CD4+ T cells sorted from blood, sampled at week 4, from a patient treated with tofacitinib. This receptor was obtained from a human donor with alopecia areata. This chain links TRBV2 with TRBJ2-1, with D possibly being TRBD2 (7 bases). The CDR3 DNA is TGTGCCAGCACGGGGAGGGGGTACAATGAGCAGTTCTTC. Encoded protein: CASTGRGYNEQFF.